This T cell receptor (beta chain) was sequenced during a study of OX40 agonist ivuxolimab in advanced cancers. This clone is categorized as medium-sized. Antigen unknown. V lost 0 bases and J lost 0, with 9 bases in between. From germline, CDR1 is ENHRY and CDR2 SYGVKD. The CDR3 length is 16 residues. Sequencing was performed with immunoSEQ multiplex PCR; in TCRdb, only in-frame clones are kept and a portion is missing. The table includes 22,000 or so clones, more than 75% detected once. Exclusion applied to patients with autoimmune disease history or systemic immunosuppression. The study's findings and limits: The antigens recognized by the expanded peripheral T cells, that is their antigen specificity, were not determined. Also present in some nonresponders was a low level of normalized T-cell clonal expansion. Clonal expansion among partial responders at 0.1-3.0 mg/kg ranked near the lowest.

This rearrangement joins TRBV10-3 to TRBJ1-5, with D unresolved. The clonotype originates from an adult with an advanced solid tumor such as melanoma, head and neck, liver or kidney cancer. This sample comprised CD4+ or CD8+ T cells sorted from blood, obtained in a trial of the OX40 agonist ivuxolimab. CDR3 in DNA: TGTGCCATCAGTGAGTCGTACAGAAATAGCAATCAGCCCCAGCATTTT. It codes for CAISESYRNSNQPQHF.